The rows below give T cell receptor beta chains drawn from one sample of a study of blood T cell repertoires in COVID-19. The data were produced by immunoSEQ multiplex PCR, yet TCRdb's version contains in-frame clones alone and is incomplete. The table includes approximately 200,000 clones, about 88% detected once. Sample: peripheral blood. The receptor source for this set is a woman between 25 and 40 years old with active or convalescent COVID-19. The CDR3 runs from the conserved cysteine through the conserved F or W. D genes are given only for firm matches. Some rows have no size entry. The others give once, few or many, or a class for an expanded clone.

V,J,length,D,size,CDR3,DNA
TRBV25-1,TRBJ2-1,15,TRBD2,NA,CASSDTGLADNEQFF,TGTGCCAGCAGTGACACGGGACTAGCGGACAATGAGCAGTTCTTC
TRBV13,TRBJ2-4,16,NA,NA,CASSLEGLQAKNIQYF,TGTGCCAGCAGCTTAGAGGGGCTACAGGCCAAAAACATTCAGTACTTC
TRBV7-6,TRBJ2-2,15,NA,NA,CASSLAPGNTGELFF,TGTGCCAGCAGCTTAGCGCCCGGGAACACCGGGGAGCTGTTTTTT
TRBV5-1,TRBJ1-1,15,TRBD1,NA,CASSLGDRLNTEAFF,TGCGCCAGCAGCTTGGGGGACAGGCTCAACACTGAAGCTTTCTTT
TRBV6-5,TRBJ1-6,13,NA,NA,CASREFSNSPLHF,TGTGCCAGCAGGGAGTTCTCTAATTCACCCCTCCACTTT
TRBV9,TRBJ1-3,16,TRBD1,NA,CASSERGTGNGNTIYF,TGTGCCAGCAGCGAAAGAGGGACAGGGAATGGAAACACCATATATTTT
TRBV27,TRBJ2-3,11,NA,once,CASGSSDTQYF,TGTGCCAGCGGGAGCTCAGATACGCAGTATTTT
TRBV27,TRBJ1-5,15,TRBD1,once,CASSPLGTGDQPQHF,TGTGCCAGCAGTCCCCTTGGGACAGGGGATCAGCCCCAGCATTTT
TRBV30,TRBJ2-1,11,NA,NA,CAWSAQIEQFF,TGTGCCTGGAGTGCACAAATTGAGCAGTTCTTC
TRBV5-1,TRBJ2-1,17,TRBD1,NA,CASSGGTGPAGASEQFF,TGCGCCAGCAGCGGTGGGACAGGGCCAGCCGGAGCGTCTGAGCAGTTCTTC
TRBV10-3,TRBJ1-2,13,TRBD1,once,CAISGDRVKGYTF,TGTGCCATCAGTGGTGACAGGGTAAAGGGCTACACCTTC
TRBV10-2,TRBJ2-1,15,NA,NA,CASIGSGTTYNEQFF,TGCGCCAGCATAGGTAGCGGTACTACTTACAATGAGCAGTTCTTC
TRBV19,TRBJ2-2,16,TRBD1,NA,CASSIRQGALSGELFF,TGTGCCAGTAGTATAAGGCAGGGGGCGCTTTCGGGGGAGCTGTTTTTT
TRBV7-2,TRBJ1-3,15,NA,NA,CASSHRHVSGNTIYF,TGTGCCAGCAGCCACCGACACGTCTCTGGAAACACCATATATTTT
TRBV4-2,TRBJ2-7,17,TRBD2,NA,CASSLGTSGIQTHEQYF,TGTGCCAGCAGCCTGGGGACTAGCGGGATACAGACCCACGAGCAGTACTTC
TRBV24-1,TRBJ2-2,18,NA,NA,CATSDPARHLSNTGELFF,TGTGCCACCAGTGATCCCGCTCGACACCTCTCGAACACCGGGGAGCTGTTTTTT
TRBV5-1,TRBJ1-5,15,NA,NA,CASSLTGNYNQPQHF,TGCGCCAGCAGCCTGACAGGAAACTACAATCAGCCCCAGCATTTT
TRBV27,TRBJ1-6,14,NA,NA,CASSRGQTGSPLHF,TGTGCCAGCAGCCGCGGACAGACGGGTTCACCCCTCCACTTT
TRBV6-5,TRBJ2-2,15,NA,medium-sized,CASSTIVTLTGELFF,TGTGCCAGCAGTACCATCGTGACACTCACCGGGGAGCTGTTTTTT
TRBV19,TRBJ1-4,15,TRBD1,NA,CASRNRDRESEKLFF,TGTGCCAGTAGGAACCGGGACAGGGAGAGTGAAAAACTGTTTTTT
TRBV2,TRBJ1-1,12,NA,NA,CASVQMNTEAFF,TGTGCCAGCGTACAGATGAACACTGAAGCTTTCTTT
TRBV5-1,TRBJ1-2,12,NA,NA,CASSYEFYGYTF,TGCGCCAGCAGCTACGAGTTCTATGGCTACACCTTC
TRBV27,TRBJ1-1,14,NA,few,CASSIGAANTEAFF,TGTGCCAGCAGTATAGGGGCAGCGAACACTGAAGCTTTCTTT
TRBV5-4,TRBJ1-2,15,TRBD1,once,CASRHRDRGYNGYTF,TGTGCCAGCAGACATCGGGACAGGGGGTATAATGGCTACACCTTC
TRBV28,TRBJ2-7,16,NA,NA,CASSWGRDSSSYEQYF,TGTGCCAGCAGTTGGGGCCGGGACTCTAGCTCCTACGAGCAGTACTTC
TRBV27,TRBJ1-1,15,NA,NA,CASSPNHHADTEAFF,TGTGCCAGCAGTCCGAATCATCACGCGGACACTGAAGCTTTCTTT
TRBV7-9,TRBJ1-2,15,NA,NA,CASSRSGTTNDGYTF,TGTGCCAGCAGCCGTAGCGGGACAACTAATGATGGCTACACCTTC
TRBV6-4,TRBJ2-1,15,TRBD2,NA,CASSVTSGGYNEQFF,TGTGCCAGCAGTGTCACTAGCGGGGGTTACAATGAGCAGTTCTTC
TRBV5-1,TRBJ1-4,14,NA,NA,CASSSTGHNEKLFF,TGCGCCAGCAGCTCGACTGGACATAATGAAAAACTGTTTTTT
TRBV29-1,TRBJ1-2,13,TRBD1,NA,CSVTGEINYGYTF,TGCAGCGTTACAGGGGAAATTAACTATGGCTACACCTTC
TRBV6-1,TRBJ1-3,17,TRBD1,NA,CASSEGTGAPSGNTIYF,TGTGCCAGCAGTGAAGGGACAGGGGCACCCTCTGGAAACACCATATATTTT
TRBV7-9,TRBJ2-5,15,NA,NA,CASSPPGGGEETQYF,TGTGCCAGCAGCCCCCCCGGTGGCGGGGAAGAGACCCAGTACTTC
TRBV7-8,TRBJ1-1,14,NA,NA,CASSRDSTNTEAFF,TGTGCCAGCAGCCGCGACTCCACGAACACTGAAGCTTTCTTT
TRBV28,TRBJ2-7,15,TRBD2,NA,CATNGGLAGEREQYF,TGTGCCACCAACGGGGGACTAGCGGGAGAACGGGAGCAGTACTTC
TRBV24-1,TRBJ1-2,20,NA,NA,CATSDWVPKSHRVSNYGYTF,TGTGCCACCAGTGATTGGGTGCCCAAATCTCACAGGGTCAGTAACTATGGCTACACCTTC
TRBV19,TRBJ2-1,16,TRBD2,NA,CASSVDLAGRYNEQFF,TGTGCCAGTAGTGTGGATCTAGCGGGACGCTACAATGAGCAGTTCTTC
TRBV5-1,TRBJ1-1,15,NA,NA,CASSLVSGKDTEAFF,TGCGCCAGCAGCTTGGTGTCAGGGAAGGACACTGAAGCTTTCTTT
TRBV27,TRBJ2-7,15,TRBD1,NA,CASSLGQGSFYEQYF,TGTGCCAGCAGTTTAGGACAGGGGTCCTTCTACGAGCAGTACTTC
TRBV20-1,TRBJ2-1,15,TRBD2,NA,CSASPQEGTRNEQFF,TGCAGTGCTAGTCCTCAGGAGGGGACTAGAAATGAGCAGTTCTTC
TRBV18,TRBJ2-1,15,TRBD2,few,CASSTSGRGYNEQFF,TGTGCCAGCTCGACTAGCGGGAGAGGTTACAATGAGCAGTTCTTC